The 25 T cell receptor beta chains below all came from one sample that was sequenced in a study of blood T cell repertoires in COVID-19. Sequenced by immunoSEQ multiplex PCR; TCRdb stores in-frame clones only, minus some. The sample lists fewer than 350,000 clones; just under 85% were seen once. Material: peripheral blood. All receptors come from a woman in her 50s with active or convalescent COVID-19.

To note about this clone: A read error may produce the germline difference seen at one junction end. The chain couples TRBV7-9 to TRBJ2-3; the match to TRBD2 covers 7 bases. CDR1 is SEHNR, CDR2 FQNEAQ, per germline (reference sequence). CDR3 length equals 16 residues. CDR3 in amino acids: CASSLEGGTSTDTQYF. The CDR3 DNA sequence: TGTGCCAGCAGTTTAGAGGGAGGGACGAGCACAGATACGCAGTATTTT. The variable domain in full, with the rest retrieved from reference TRBV7-9 and TRBJ2-3, is DTGVSQNPRHKITKRGQNVTFRCDPISEHNRLYWYRQTLGQGPEFLTYFQNEAQLEKSRLLSDRFSAERPKGSFSTLEIQRTEQGDSAMYLCASSLEGGTSTDTQYFGPGTRLTVL.

V is TRBV28 and J is TRBJ1-5; 8 positions match TRBD1. This CDR3 comprises 14 residues. Germline CDR1 and CDR2: MDHEN and SYDVKM. Germline trimming cut 6 bases from V and 7 bases from J; bases unmatched to any gene: 8. The CDR3 DNA reads as TGTGCCAGCAGACAAGGACAGGGCGACCAGCCCCAGCATTTT. It encodes CASRQGQGDQPQHF. The entire variable domain, with the rest obtained from reference TRBV28 and TRBJ1-5, is as follows: DVKVTQSSRYLVKRTGEKVFLECVQDMDHENMFWYRQDPGLGLRLIYFSYDVKMKEKGDIPEGYSVSREKKERFSLILESASTNQTSMYLCASRQGQGDQPQHFGDGTRLSIL.

The chain is built from TRBV5-1 and TRBJ2-1; TRBD2 aligns across 8 bases. Looked up from germline, CDR1 is SGHRS and CDR2 is YFSETQ. CDR3 length equals 16 residues. V trimming: 3 bases; J trimming: 6 bases; junction bases outside the gene matches: 11. The CDR3 here is CASSSGAIAGLNEQFF. CDR3 in DNA: TGCGCCAGCAGCTCCGGCGCTATAGCGGGACTCAATGAGCAGTTCTTC.

The chain has TRBV30 and TRBJ1-2; D gene uncertain. CDR1 GTSNPN and CDR2 SVGIG come from the germline V gene (reference sequence). This CDR3 contains 13 residues. Trimming left V 1 base short and J 2 bases short, with 8 bases between. The CDR3 sequence: CAWSAGINYGYTF. The CDR3 region has the DNA TGTGCCTGGAGTGCGGGAATAAACTATGGCTACACCTTC.

This clone was detected ten times or more. V is TRBV29-1 and J is TRBJ2-5; 11 nucleotides agree with TRBD2. Trimming took 4 bases from V and 1 from J; bases not matched to a gene: 5. CDR3 length: 15 amino acids. Germline V lookup: CDR1 SQVTM, CDR2 ANQGSEA. The CDR3 bases are TGCAGCGTTGGGGGACTAGCGGAGACCCAAGAGACCCAGTACTTC. Protein: CSVGGLAETQETQYF. The full variable domain, its missing parts supplied by reference TRBV29-1 and TRBJ2-5, is SAVISQKPSRDICQRGTSLTIQCQVDSQVTMMFWYRQQPGQSLTLIATANQGSEATYESGFVIDKFPISRPNLTFSTLTVSNMSPEDSSIYLCSVGGLAETQETQYFGPGTRLLVL.

V is TRBV6-5 and J is TRBJ2-3; D is uncertain. V was pared by 6 bases and J by 6 bases, with 7 bases between. The CDR3 contains 11 residues. Germline V gene lookup returns CDR1 MNHEY and CDR2 SVGAGI. The CDR3 spells CASRTLDTQYF. CDR3 nucleotide sequence: TGTGCCAGCAGAACTTTGGATACGCAGTATTTT.

This clone showed up just once. The V call is TRBV19, the J call TRBJ1-5; 9 bases map to TRBD1. Germline V gives CDR1 LNHDA, CDR2 SQIVND (reference sequence). The CDR3 has 15 residues. The V and J ends lost 1 base and 2 bases, in that order; junction bases with no gene match: 0. The CDR3 coding sequence is TGTGCCAGTAGTATAGGGACAGGGGGCAATCAGCCCCAGCATTTT. This encodes CASSIGTGGNQPQHF.

The chain joins TRBV5-1 to TRBJ2-1; D may be TRBD2 (5 bases). The length of the CDR3 is 15 residues. Trimming pared 4 bases from V and 6 bases from J, leaving 17 bases between. The V gene's germline CDR1 is SGHRS and CDR2 YFSETQ. CDR3 in DNA: TGCGCCAGCAGCACGGCCCTGGGCGGGTCCAATGAGCAGTTCTTC. Translation: CASSTALGGSNEQFF.

This chain uses TRBV6-6 with TRBJ1-6, with TRBD1 as a possible D gene (6 bases). Per the germline V gene, CDR1 is MNHNY and CDR2 is SVGAGI (reference sequence). CDR3 length equals 15 residues. Trimming removed 8 bases from V and 6 bases from J, with 17 bases in between. The CDR3 region has the DNA TGTGCCAGCCACAAACAGGGCTTTAGTAATTCACCCCTCCACTTT. Its protein is CASHKQGFSNSPLHF.

The chain is built from TRBV18 and TRBJ2-3, with D tentatively TRBD1 (5 bases). Germline V CDR1 and CDR2: KGHSH, LQKENI. V was pared by 1 base and J by 2 bases, with 13 bases between. The CDR3 contains 16 residues. This CDR3 is CASSPRQGIFTDTQYF. The CDR3 DNA is TGTGCCAGCTCACCACGGCAGGGAATCTTCACAGATACGCAGTATTTT.

This rearrangement joins TRBV12-3 or TRBV12-4 to TRBJ1-2; D is perhaps TRBD1 (5 bases). This CDR3 is built from 12 residues. V dropped 7 bases and J dropped 2 bases, with 8 bases sitting between them. CDR3 in DNA: TGTGCCAGCATACAGGCGAACTATGGCTACACCTTC. Encoded protein: CASIQANYGYTF.

The chain uses TRBV5-1 and TRBJ1-3; D is perhaps TRBD1 (5 bases). The CDR3 has 12 residues. CDR1 and CDR2 (germline): SGHRS, YFSETQ. V was trimmed by 0 bases and J by 9 bases, leaving 7 bases between them. The CDR3 sequence is CASSLAGGTIYF. In DNA, the CDR3 is TGCGCCAGCAGCTTGGCCGGGGGCACCATATATTTT.

J is TRBJ1-4 and V is TRBV7-8; 8 bases fit TRBD1. CDR3 size: 14 residues. Looked up from germline, CDR1 is SGHVS and CDR2 is FQNEAQ. Trimming cost V 5 bases and J 10 bases; bases outside gene matches: 9. CDR3 in DNA: TGTGCCAGCAGCCCGGACAGGGTGGCAGGAAAACTGTTTTTT. Its translation: CASSPDRVAGKLFF.

The J gene is TRBJ2-7, the V gene TRBV5-1, with a weak D call TRBD2 (6 bases). V was shortened by 4 bases and J by 0 bases, with 14 bases between the two germline ends. The CDR3 consists of 15 residues. Germline V gene lookup returns CDR1 SGHRS and CDR2 YFSETQ. CDR3 sequence: CASSTGLSGSYEQYF. The CDR3 DNA follows: TGCGCCAGCAGCACCGGACTATCGGGCTCCTACGAGCAGTACTTC.

V and J are TRBV7-2 and TRBJ1-4; 8 bases are a match to TRBD1. V lost 4 bases and J lost 7; bases outside the gene matches: 5. This CDR3 region has 14 residues. Germline CDR1 SGHTA, CDR2 FQGNSA. The CDR3 DNA is TGTGCCAGCAGCTCGACAGGGGTCGGTGAAAAACTGTTTTTT. It codes for CASSSTGVGEKLFF.

This chain uses TRBV25-1 with TRBJ1-4; weak D call: TRBD1 (5 bases). V shed 2 bases and J shed 1 base, with 8 bases lying between them. CDR3 length: 15 residues. The germline V gene has CDR1 MGHDK and CDR2 SYGVNS. CDR3 protein: CASSEIGGTNEKLFF. The CDR3 DNA sequence: TGTGCCAGCAGTGAAATCGGGGGAACTAATGAAAAACTGTTTTTT. Using reference TRBV25-1 and TRBJ1-4 for the parts outside the CDR3, the full variable domain is EADIYQTPRYLVIGTGKKITLECSQTMGHDKMYWYQQDPGMELHLIHYSYGVNSTEKGDLSSESTVSRIRTEHFPLTLESARPSHTSQYLCASSEIGGTNEKLFFGSGTQLSVL.

V and J are TRBV28 and TRBJ1-4; weak D call: TRBD1 (5 bases). Germline V CDR1 and CDR2: MDHEN, SYDVKM. Trimming shortened V by 3 bases and J by 8 bases, and 22 bases separated the two germline ends. The CDR3 spans 17 residues. This chain's CDR3 is CASSFFSLGGIREKLFF. The DNA for the CDR3 is TGTGCCAGCAGTTTCTTCAGCCTGGGGGGGATTCGGGAAAAACTGTTTTTT.

The chain combines TRBV7-9 with TRBJ1-1; weak D call: TRBD1 (6 bases). Trimming left V 4 bases short and J 1 base short, with 19 bases between. The CDR3 contains 17 residues. CDR1 and CDR2 from the germline V gene are SEHNR and FQNEAQ (reference sequence). The CDR3 is CASSSSGPGHPNTEAFF. CDR3 bases: TGTGCCAGCAGCTCCTCCGGGCCGGGACACCCGAACACTGAAGCTTTCTTT.

The rearrangement uses TRBV20-1 and TRBJ2-1; 11 bases are shared with TRBD2. The CDR3 is 19 residues long. Germline V gene lookup returns CDR1 DFQATT and CDR2 SNEGSKA (reference sequence). The junction had 20 bases not matched to a gene; V was cut back by 3 bases and J by 7 bases. The CDR3 bases are TGCAGTGCTAGTCTTTGGGGGACTAGCGGACTTGGACGTATGAATGAGCAGTTCTTC. Amino acid sequence: CSASLWGTSGLGRMNEQFF.

Details on this clone: Other nucleotide sequences in the sample specify the same CDR3. This rearrangement joins TRBV27 to TRBJ1-2; D remains unclear. V was trimmed by 5 bases and J by 4 bases, leaving 11 bases between them. The germline V gene has CDR1 MNHEY and CDR2 SMNVEV (reference sequence). The CDR3 covers 13 residues. CDR3 amino acids: CASSPTALYGYTF. The CDR3 DNA reads as TGTGCCAGCAGTCCAACAGCTCTCTATGGCTACACCTTC.

The chain couples TRBV28 to TRBJ2-1; 7 positions match TRBD1. CDR1 is MDHEN and CDR2 is SYDVKM in the germline V gene. V shed 0 bases and J 1 base; nucleotides not matched to a gene: 0. This CDR3 has 15 amino acids. The CDR3 region has the DNA TGTGCCAGCAGTTTATGGACAGGGTCCTACAATGAGCAGTTCTTC. This translates into CASSLWTGSYNEQFF.

This sequence joins TRBV11-1 and TRBJ2-4; 12 nucleotides match TRBD2. Germline V lookup: CDR1 SGHAT, CDR2 FQDESV (reference sequence). The CDR3 length is 16 residues. The trim removed 5 bases at V and 0 bases at J, leaving 2 bases unmatched. For the CDR3, the DNA is TGTGCCAGCAGCCCTAGCGGGAGGGTAGCCAAAAACATTCAGTACTTC. This encodes CASSPSGRVAKNIQYF.

The gene calls are TRBV18 and TRBJ2-7; perhaps TRBD1 as D (6 bases). This CDR3 has 14 residues. The V end was cut by 3 bases, the J end by 6 bases, with 15 bases between. Germline V CDR1 and CDR2: KGHSH, LQKENI. The CDR3 reads CASSPVQTGGEQYF. CDR3 DNA: TGTGCCAGCTCACCCGTCCAGACAGGCGGCGAGCAGTACTTC.

Of note for this clone: One end of the junction is discordant with germline, which a read error may explain. V is TRBV27 and J is TRBJ1-1, with 7 bases matching TRBD1. The CDR3 contains 14 residues. Germline V gene sequence: CDR1 MNHEY, CDR2 SMNVEV (reference sequence). The CDR3 DNA sequence: TGTGCCAGCAGCTCAATGACAGGGAACGCTGAAGCTTTCTTT. Its protein is CASSSMTGNAEAFF.

The gene calls are TRBV29-1 and TRBJ1-4; the D gene is possibly TRBD1 (5 bases). V lost 0 bases to trimming and J lost 8 bases, with 10 bases between them. The CDR3 is made up of 13 amino acids. Germline CDR1 SQVTM, CDR2 ANQGSEA. The CDR3 region has the DNA TGCAGCGTTGAAGATTGGGGGAGGGAAAAACTGTTTTTT. As protein: CSVEDWGREKLFF.